Included here is one T cell receptor (beta chain) sequence, with context. Its matching antigen is unknown. This entry comes from a study of beta chain features in type 1 diabetes. The study, taken as a whole, reports: HLA effects on TCRB rearrangement stayed unresolved here. PCR might favor shorter templates, equally in patients and controls.

The CDR3 has 11 amino acids. The germline V gene has CDR1 GTSNPN and CDR2 SVGIG (reference sequence). The ends lost 1 base at V and 12 bases at J; junction bases unmatched: 3. The authors reverse transcribed all of the isolated RNA, so sequencing captured expressed TCRB transcripts. Sequencing was performed with immunoSEQ multiplex PCR; in TCRdb, only in-frame clones are kept and a portion is missing. Altogether around 240,000 clones are present, under 70% being singletons, with the ten largest covering about 0.05%. The receptor's source is a young man in good health. Material for sequencing was naive CD4+ T cells from blood. The V call is TRBV30, the J call TRBJ2-1; 7 nucleotides line up with TRBD2. The CDR3 protein is CAWSAREGQFF. Here the CDR3 DNA reads TGTGCCTGGAGTGCGAGGGAGGGGCAGTTCTTC.